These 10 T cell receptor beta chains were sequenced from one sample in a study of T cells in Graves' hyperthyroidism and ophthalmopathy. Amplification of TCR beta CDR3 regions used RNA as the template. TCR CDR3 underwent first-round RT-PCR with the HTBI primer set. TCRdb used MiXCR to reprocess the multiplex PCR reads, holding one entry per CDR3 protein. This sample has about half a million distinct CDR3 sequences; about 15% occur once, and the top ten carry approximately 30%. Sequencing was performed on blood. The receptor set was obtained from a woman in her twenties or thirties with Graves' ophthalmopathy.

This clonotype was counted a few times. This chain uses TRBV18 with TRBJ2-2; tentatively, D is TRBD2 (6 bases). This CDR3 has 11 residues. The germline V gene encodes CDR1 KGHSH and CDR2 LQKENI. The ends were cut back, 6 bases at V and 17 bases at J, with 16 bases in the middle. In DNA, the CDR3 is TGTGCCAGCTCCCGGGACTGGCCCCAATTTTTT. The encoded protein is CASSRDWPQFF.

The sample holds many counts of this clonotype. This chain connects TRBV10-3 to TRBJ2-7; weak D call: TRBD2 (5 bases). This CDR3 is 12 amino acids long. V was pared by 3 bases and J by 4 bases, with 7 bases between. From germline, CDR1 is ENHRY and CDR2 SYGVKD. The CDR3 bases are TGTGCCATCAGTGACGGCGGGTACGAGCAGTACTTC. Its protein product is CAISDGGYEQYF.

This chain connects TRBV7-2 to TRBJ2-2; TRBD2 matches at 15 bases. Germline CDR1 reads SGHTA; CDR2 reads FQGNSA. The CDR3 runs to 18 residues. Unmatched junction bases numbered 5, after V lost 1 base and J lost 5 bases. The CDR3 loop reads CASSLVAGTSGRTGELFF. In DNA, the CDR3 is TGTGCCAGCAGCTTAGTAGCCGGGACTAGCGGGAGGACCGGGGAGCTGTTTTTT.

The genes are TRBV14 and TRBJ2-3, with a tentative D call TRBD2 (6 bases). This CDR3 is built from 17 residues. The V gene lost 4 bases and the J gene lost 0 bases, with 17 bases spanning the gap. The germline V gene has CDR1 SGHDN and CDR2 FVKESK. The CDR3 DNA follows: TGTGCCAGCAGCCCGGGTGGACTACCATCTAGCACAGATACGCAGTATTTT. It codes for CASSPGGLPSSTDTQYF.

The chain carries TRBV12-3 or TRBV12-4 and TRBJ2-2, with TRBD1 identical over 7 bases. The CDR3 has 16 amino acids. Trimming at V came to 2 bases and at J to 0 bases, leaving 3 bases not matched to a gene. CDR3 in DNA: TGTGCCAGCAGTTTATCCGGGACAGCGAACACCGGGGAGCTGTTTTTT. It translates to CASSLSGTANTGELFF.

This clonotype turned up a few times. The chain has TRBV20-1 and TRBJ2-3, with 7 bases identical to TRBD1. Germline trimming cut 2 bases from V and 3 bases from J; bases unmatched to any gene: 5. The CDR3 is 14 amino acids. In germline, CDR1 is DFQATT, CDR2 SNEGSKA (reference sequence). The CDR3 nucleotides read TGCAGTGCTAGACAGGGGGTAGGGACAGATACGCAGTATTTT. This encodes CSARQGVGTDTQYF.

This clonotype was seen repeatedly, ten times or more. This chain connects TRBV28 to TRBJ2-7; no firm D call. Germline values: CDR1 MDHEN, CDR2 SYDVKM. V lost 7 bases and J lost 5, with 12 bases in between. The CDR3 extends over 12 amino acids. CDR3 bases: TGTGCCAGCACCCCCACTCAGGACGAGCAGTACTTC. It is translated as CASTPTQDEQYF.

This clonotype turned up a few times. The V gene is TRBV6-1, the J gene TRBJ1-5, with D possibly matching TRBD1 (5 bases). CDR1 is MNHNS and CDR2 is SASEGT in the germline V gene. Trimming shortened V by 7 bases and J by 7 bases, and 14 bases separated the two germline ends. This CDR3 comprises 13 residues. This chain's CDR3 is CASTPRRGQPQHF. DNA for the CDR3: TGTGCCAGCACCCCGCGGAGGGGCCAGCCCCAGCATTTT.

This chain's CDR3 is CASSSDRSIYEQFF. CDR3 DNA: TGTGCCAGCAGTTCCGACAGGAGTATCTACGAGCAGTTCTTC. The chain has TRBV28 and TRBJ2-7, with D possibly matching TRBD1 (6 bases). The DNA end favors TRBJ2-1, so the J call may be wrong. Germline V gives CDR1 MDHEN, CDR2 SYDVKM. The CDR3 covers 14 residues.

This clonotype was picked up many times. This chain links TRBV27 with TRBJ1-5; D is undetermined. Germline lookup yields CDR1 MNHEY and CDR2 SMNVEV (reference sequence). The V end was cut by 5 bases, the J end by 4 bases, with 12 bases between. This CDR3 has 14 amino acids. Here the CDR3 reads CASSLEAGNQPQHF. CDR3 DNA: TGTGCCAGCAGTCTTGAGGCGGGGAATCAGCCCCAGCATTTT.